Listed below are T cell receptor beta chains from one sample, sequenced in a study of identical twins. A single record per CDR3 protein comes from TCRdb applying MiXCR to the 5' RACE reads. The sample comprises roughly 240,000 distinct CDR3 sequences, 5.5% to 8% of which are singletons, and 3.5% to 4% rests with the top ten. These same data were also listed under a study on yellow fever vaccine responses in identical twins.

Sample: memory (CD45RO+) T cells sorted from blood. These receptors were taken from a woman aged 18-30 years in good health. Each CDR3 is given with its conserved first and last residue. A D gene is named only where the DNA matches it firmly. Not every row has a clone size; where given, it reads once, few, many or a size class.

TRBD2 | TRBJ2-3 | . | TRBV20-1 | CSANSGERADTQYF | TGCAGTGCAAATAGCGGGGAACGCGCAGATACGCAGTATTTT
TRBD2 | TRBJ2-3 | many | TRBV7-9 | CASSLTGLAFTTDTQYF | TGTGCCAGCAGCTTAACGGGACTAGCTTTTACCACAGATACGCAGTATTTT
. | TRBJ2-2 | few | TRBV5-8 | CASSLFTRTNTGELFF | TGTGCCAGCAGCTTGTTTACCAGGACGAACACCGGGGAGCTGTTTTTT
. | TRBJ2-2 | . | TRBV12-3/TRBV12-4 | CASSPREHTGELFF | TGTGCCAGCAGTCCCAGGGAACACACCGGGGAGCTGTTTTTT
TRBD1 | TRBJ2-3 | . | TRBV20-1 | CSARDQEGAHTDTQYF | TGCAGTGCTAGAGATCAAGAGGGGGCACACACAGATACGCAGTATTTT
. | TRBJ2-5 | . | TRBV15 | CATSRGDGSQETQYF | TGTGCCACCAGCAGGGGGGATGGTTCCCAAGAGACCCAGTACTTC
TRBD2 | TRBJ2-1 | few | TRBV27 | CASSFGLAGVYEQFF | TGTGCCAGCAGTTTCGGACTAGCGGGAGTGTATGAGCAGTTCTTC
TRBD2 | TRBJ2-2 | . | TRBV7-9 | CASSPSGNMNTGELFF | TGTGCCAGCAGCCCCAGCGGGAACATGAACACCGGGGAGCTGTTTTTT
. | TRBJ2-7 | many | TRBV14 | CASSQGTPGEQYF | TGTGCCAGCAGCCAAGGGACTCCGGGCGAGCAGTACTTC
TRBD2 | TRBJ2-5 | . | TRBV20-1 | CSARGVREAQETQYF | TGCAGTGCTAGAGGGGTGCGGGAGGCCCAAGAGACCCAGTACTTC
. | TRBJ2-5 | . | TRBV3-1 | CASSQAGTPRSETQYF | TGTGCCAGCAGCCAAGCCGGGACCCCTCGCTCAGAGACCCAGTACTTC
TRBD1 | TRBJ2-2 | few | TRBV5-5 | CASSLTGVNAGELFF | TGTGCCAGCAGCCTGACAGGGGTTAACGCCGGGGAGCTGTTTTTT
. | TRBJ1-5 | . | TRBV4-1 | CASSQDFSGQPQHF | TGCGCCAGCAGCCAAGATTTCTCGGGTCAGCCCCAGCATTTT
TRBD2 | TRBJ2-1 | few | TRBV20-1 | CSASLGGYNEQFF | TGCAGTGCTAGTCTGGGGGGGTACAATGAGCAGTTCTTC
. | TRBJ1-1 | many | TRBV10-3 | CAIRGVSQNTEAFF | TGTGCCATTCGGGGGGTCAGCCAGAACACTGAAGCTTTCTTT
TRBD1 | TRBJ1-2 | . | TRBV25-1 | CASSFQGAPAYYGYTF | TGTGCCAGCAGTTTTCAGGGGGCGCCGGCTTACTATGGCTACACCTTC
. | TRBJ2-7 | . | TRBV5-5 | CASSPQGWDYEQYF | TGTGCCAGCAGCCCTCAGGGGTGGGACTACGAGCAGTACTTC
. | TRBJ2-5 | few | TRBV7-8 | CASSPRGSTTETQYF | TGTGCCAGCAGCCCGCGGGGTTCCACGACGGAGACCCAGTACTTC
. | TRBJ2-4 | . | TRBV12-2 | CASRLRRVYAKNIQYF | TGTGCAAGTCGCTTACGCAGGGTTTATGCCAAAAACATTCAGTACTTC
. | TRBJ2-6 | few | TRBV4-2 | CASSQDLPNNGGVLTF | TGTGCCAGCAGCCAAGATTTGCCCAACAACGGTGGGGTCCTGACTTTC
TRBD1 | TRBJ1-3 | . | TRBV24-1 | CATSEPRQGNTIYF | TGTGCCACCAGTGAGCCTCGACAGGGGAACACCATATATTTT
. | TRBJ1-1 | few | TRBV19 | CASSKSGDTEAFF | TGTGCCAGTAGTAAATCTGGAGACACTGAAGCTTTCTTT
. | TRBJ1-2 | . | TRBV7-2 | CASSPRTDYGNYGYTF | TGTGCCAGCAGCCCCCGGACAGATTATGGCAACTATGGCTACACCTTC
. | TRBJ1-4 | few | TRBV7-6 | CAGSDRGGVHEKLFF | TGTGCCGGCAGCGACCGAGGGGGAGTTCATGAAAAACTGTTTTTT
. | TRBJ2-5 | . | TRBV7-2 | CAGRSDEQETQYF | TGTGCCGGGAGGTCGGACGAGCAAGAGACCCAGTACTTC
. | TRBJ1-2 | many | TRBV25-1 | CASSAFTGMSYTF | TGTGCCAGCAGTGCATTCACGGGAATGAGCTACACCTTC
TRBD2 | TRBJ2-1 | many | TRBV7-9 | CASSPIWTSGGAQQFF | TGTGCCAGCAGCCCGATATGGACTAGCGGGGGGGCCCAGCAGTTCTTC